This T cell receptor (beta chain) derives from a study of T cell repertoires in cytomegalovirus infection. Looking at the study overall: Public signatures in TCR beta pointed to CMV infection and matching HLA type. Study-wide findings and caveats: The response measured ex vivo was dominated by TCR beta clonotypes (HLA-C-restricted and CMV-specific). Individuals carrying CMV plus the relevant HLA were identified by cumulative frequency of public TCR beta families.

The V gene's germline CDR1 is MDHEN and CDR2 SYDVKM. V lost 7 bases and J lost 5; bases outside the gene matches: 9. The CDR3 spans 15 residues. TCRdb passed the reads through MiXCR, listing each CDR3 protein once. The repertoire holds under 350,000 distinct CDR3 sequences, over 7.5% seen once, with around 4% in the top ten. At least ten counts were recorded for this clonotype. What it binds is unknown. The chain combines TRBV28 with TRBJ2-7; 12 bases line up with TRBD2. The specimen sequenced was PBMCs. The sequence came from a human donor in good health (CMV status not recorded). Some clones in this sample may be carry-over from other donors' samples. CDR3 nucleotide sequence: TGTGCCAGCAACACAGGACTAGCGGGAACACACGAGCAGTACTTC. It encodes CASNTGLAGTHEQYF.